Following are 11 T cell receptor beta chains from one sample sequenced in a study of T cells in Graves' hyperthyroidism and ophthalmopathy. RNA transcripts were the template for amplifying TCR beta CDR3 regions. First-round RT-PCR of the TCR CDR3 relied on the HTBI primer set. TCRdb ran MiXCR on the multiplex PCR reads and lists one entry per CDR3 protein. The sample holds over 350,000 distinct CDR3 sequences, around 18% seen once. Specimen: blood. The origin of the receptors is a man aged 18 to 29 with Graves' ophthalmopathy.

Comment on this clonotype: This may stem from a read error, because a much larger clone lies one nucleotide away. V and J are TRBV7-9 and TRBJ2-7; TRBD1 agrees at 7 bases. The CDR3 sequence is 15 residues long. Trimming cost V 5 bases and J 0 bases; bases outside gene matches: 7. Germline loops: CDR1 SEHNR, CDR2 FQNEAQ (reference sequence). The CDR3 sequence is CASSPGQVGSYEQYF. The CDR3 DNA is TGTGCCAGCAGCCCCGGACAGGTGGGCTCCTACGAGCAGTACTTC. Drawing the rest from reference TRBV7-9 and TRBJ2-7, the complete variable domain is DTGVSQNPRHKITKRGQNVTFRCDPISEHNRLYWYRQTLGQGPEFLTYFQNEAQLEKSRLLSDRFSAERPKGSFSTLEIQRTEQGDSAMYLCASSPGQVGSYEQYFGPGTRLTVT.

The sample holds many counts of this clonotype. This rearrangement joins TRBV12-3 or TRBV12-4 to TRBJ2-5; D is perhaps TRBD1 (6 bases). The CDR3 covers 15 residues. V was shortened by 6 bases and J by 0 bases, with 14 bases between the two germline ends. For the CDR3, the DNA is TGTGCCAGCAGCTGGGACACAACCTACCAAGAGACCCAGTACTTC. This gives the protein CASSWDTTYQETQYF.

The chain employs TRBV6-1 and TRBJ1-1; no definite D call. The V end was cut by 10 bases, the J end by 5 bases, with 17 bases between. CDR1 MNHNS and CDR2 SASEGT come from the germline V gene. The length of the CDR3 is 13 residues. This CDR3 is CATTSDTVTEAFF. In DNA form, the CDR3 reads TGTGCCACCACAAGTGACACCGTGACTGAAGCTTTCTTT.

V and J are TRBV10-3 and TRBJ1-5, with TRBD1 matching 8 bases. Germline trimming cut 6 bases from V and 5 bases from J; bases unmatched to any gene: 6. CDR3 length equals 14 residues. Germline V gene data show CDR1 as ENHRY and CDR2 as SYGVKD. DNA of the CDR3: TGTGCCATCAGGGGCGGACAGGGAGATCAGCCCCAGCATTTT. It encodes CAIRGGQGDQPQHF.

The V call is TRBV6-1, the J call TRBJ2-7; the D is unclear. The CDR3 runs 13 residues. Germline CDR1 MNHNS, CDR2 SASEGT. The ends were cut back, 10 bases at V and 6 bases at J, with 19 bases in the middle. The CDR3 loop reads CATRKSYNLEQYF. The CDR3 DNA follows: TGTGCCACCAGAAAGAGCTATAACCTCGAGCAGTACTTC.

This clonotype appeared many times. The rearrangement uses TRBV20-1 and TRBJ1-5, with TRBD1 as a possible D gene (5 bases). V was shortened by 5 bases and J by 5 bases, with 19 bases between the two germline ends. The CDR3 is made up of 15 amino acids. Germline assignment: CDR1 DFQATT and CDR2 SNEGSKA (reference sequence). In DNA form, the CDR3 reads TGCAGTGCTTTCGACAGCCCCGACCACTATCAGCCCCAGCATTTT. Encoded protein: CSAFDSPDHYQPQHF.

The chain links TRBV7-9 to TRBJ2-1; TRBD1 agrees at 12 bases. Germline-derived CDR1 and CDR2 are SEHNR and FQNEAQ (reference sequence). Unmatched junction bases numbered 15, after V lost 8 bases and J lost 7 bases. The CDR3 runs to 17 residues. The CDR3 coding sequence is TGTGCCAGCTTAAAACCCACTGGGACAGGGGGCGGGAATGAGCAGTTCTTC. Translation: CASLKPTGTGGGNEQFF. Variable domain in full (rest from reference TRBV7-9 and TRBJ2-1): DTGVSQNPRHKITKRGQNVTFRCDPISEHNRLYWYRQTLGQGPEFLTYFQNEAQLEKSRLLSDRFSAERPKGSFSTLEIQRTEQGDSAMYLCASLKPTGTGGGNEQFFGPGTRLTVL.

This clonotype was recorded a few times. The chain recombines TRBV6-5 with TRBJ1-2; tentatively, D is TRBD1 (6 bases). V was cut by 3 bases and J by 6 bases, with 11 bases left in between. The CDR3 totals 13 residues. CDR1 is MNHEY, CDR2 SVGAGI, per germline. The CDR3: CASSYGGEDGYTF. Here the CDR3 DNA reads TGTGCCAGCAGTTATGGGGGCGAGGATGGCTACACCTTC.

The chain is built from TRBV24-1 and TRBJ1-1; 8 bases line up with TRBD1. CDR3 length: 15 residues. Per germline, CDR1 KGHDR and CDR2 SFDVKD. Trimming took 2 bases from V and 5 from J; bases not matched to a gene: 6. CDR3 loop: CATSDSGQGWTEAFF. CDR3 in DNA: TGTGCCACCAGTGATTCCGGACAGGGTTGGACTGAAGCTTTCTTT.

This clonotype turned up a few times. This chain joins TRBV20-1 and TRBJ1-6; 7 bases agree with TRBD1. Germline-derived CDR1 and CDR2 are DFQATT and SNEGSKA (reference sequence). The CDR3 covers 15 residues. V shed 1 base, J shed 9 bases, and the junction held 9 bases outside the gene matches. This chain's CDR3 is CSARVTGSFGSPLHF. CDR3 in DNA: TGCAGTGCTAGAGTGACAGGGTCATTTGGTTCACCCCTCCACTTT.

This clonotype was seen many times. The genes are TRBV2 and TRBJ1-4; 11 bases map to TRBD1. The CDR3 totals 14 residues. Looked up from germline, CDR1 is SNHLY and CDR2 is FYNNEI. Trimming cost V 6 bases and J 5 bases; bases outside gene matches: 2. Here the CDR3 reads CASRGTGGNEKLFF. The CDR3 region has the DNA TGTGCCAGCAGGGGGACAGGGGGAAATGAAAAACTGTTTTTT.